This entry lists 23 T cell receptor beta chains sequenced from one sample in a study of CD8 T cells in Susac syndrome. With random hexamers, reverse transcription was performed on about 0.45 to 1 ug of RNA. MiXCR, run by TCRdb on the immunoSEQ multiplex PCR reads, gives a single entry per CDR3 protein. The data contain 100,000 to 150,000 distinct CDR3 sequences, about 93% of them singletons. The source material was CD4+ T cells from PBMCs. These receptors were obtained from a human donor in good health.

V and J are TRBV19 and TRBJ1-2, with D possibly TRBD1 on 5 matching bases. V was pared by 11 bases and J by 5 bases, with 15 bases between. Germline values: CDR1 LNHDA, CDR2 SQIVND (reference sequence). This CDR3 has 12 residues. CDR3 sequence (DNA): TGTGCCTCAAACAGGTATTCGTATGGCTACACCTTC. It specifies CASNRYSYGYTF.

This chain connects TRBV14 to TRBJ1-4, with D possibly matching TRBD1 (5 bases). The CDR3 runs 16 residues. V was pared by 3 bases and J by 4 bases, with 15 bases between. Germline V gene data show CDR1 as SGHDN and CDR2 as FVKESK. CDR3 sequence: CASSHPSSGLNEKLFF. The CDR3 coding sequence is TGTGCCAGCAGCCATCCGTCGTCAGGGCTTAATGAAAAACTGTTTTTT.

On this clonotype: At one of its ends the junction is not consistent with the germline gene, which may arise from a read error. V usage is TRBV3-1 and J usage is TRBJ2-7, with 10 bases fitting TRBD2. This CDR3 spans 15 amino acids. Germline assignment: CDR1 LGHDT and CDR2 YNNKEL (reference sequence). CDR3 sequence (DNA): TGCGCCAGCAGCCCATCTAGCGGGAGACAGTACGAGCAGTACTTC. Protein sequence: CASSPSSGRQYEQYF.

This chain joins TRBV5-6 and TRBJ1-3, with D uncertain. CDR1 and CDR2 from the germline V gene are SGHDT and YYEEEE. V was trimmed by 4 bases and J by 1 base, leaving 9 bases between them. The CDR3 is 14 amino acids. This chain's CDR3 is CASSPTSSGNTIYF. The CDR3 bases are TGTGCCAGCAGCCCGACCTCATCTGGAAACACCATATATTTT.

The chain links TRBV30 to TRBJ2-6, with TRBD2 as a possible D gene (5 bases). This CDR3 comprises 13 residues. Per the germline V gene, CDR1 is GTSNPN and CDR2 is SVGIG (reference sequence). The chain's CDR3 is CAEDSAGANVLTF. The CDR3 bases are TGTGCTGAGGACTCCGCCGGGGCCAACGTCCTGACTTTC.

The V gene is TRBV30, the J gene TRBJ1-4; D remains unclear. Trimming left V 2 bases short and J 4 bases short, with 14 bases between. The CDR3 covers 15 residues. Germline V CDR1 and CDR2: GTSNPN, SVGIG (reference sequence). Here the CDR3 DNA reads TGTGCCTGGAGTCCTCGGCCAGGCCTTAATGAAAAACTGTTTTTT. Translation: CAWSPRPGLNEKLFF.

The gene calls are TRBV20-1 and TRBJ2-2, with D hard to call. The CDR3 contains 14 residues. CDR1 and CDR2 (germline): DFQATT, SNEGSKA (reference sequence). V dropped 3 bases and J dropped 2 bases, with 10 bases sitting between them. CDR3 region: CSARSGPNTGELFF. The CDR3 DNA reads as TGCAGTGCTAGGTCTGGGCCAAACACCGGGGAGCTGTTTTTT.

The chain uses TRBV12-3 or TRBV12-4 and TRBJ2-7; D perhaps matches TRBD2 (6 bases). The length of the CDR3 is 12 residues. Trimming pared 8 bases from V and 6 bases from J, leaving 14 bases between. This CDR3 reads CASRTPGGEQYF. DNA of the CDR3: TGTGCCAGCCGGACTCCCGGGGGCGAGCAGTACTTC.

This chain uses TRBV7-9 with TRBJ2-5; D uncertain. Trimming removed 6 bases at V and 0 bases at J, with 8 bases between. This CDR3 has 13 amino acids. Germline CDR1 reads SEHNR; CDR2 reads FQNEAQ (reference sequence). Here the CDR3 reads CASSQTDQETQYF. The CDR3 region has the DNA TGTGCCAGCAGTCAAACTGACCAAGAGACCCAGTACTTC.

The rearrangement uses TRBV18 and TRBJ2-3; 8 bases line up with TRBD1. CDR3 length: 14 residues. Germline CDR1 is KGHSH and CDR2 is LQKENI. Losses at the gene ends were 1 base for V and 6 bases for J; bases not matched to a gene: 3. The CDR3 reads CASSPLNRGDTQYF. In DNA, the CDR3 is TGTGCCAGCTCACCACTAAACAGGGGGGATACGCAGTATTTT.

The chain couples TRBV9 to TRBJ1-2, with D uncertain. This CDR3 is built from 11 residues. The V gene lost 3 bases and the J gene lost 8 bases, with 8 bases spanning the gap. Germline V gives CDR1 SGDLS, CDR2 YYNGEE. The CDR3 DNA sequence: TGTGCCAGCAGCGGCCTTGGGGGCTACACCTTC. As protein: CASSGLGGYTF.

V and J are TRBV4-1 and TRBJ2-2, with TRBD2 identical over 8 bases. Unmatched junction bases numbered 14, after V lost 6 bases and J lost 2 bases. CDR3 size: 18 residues. Germline V gene data show CDR1 as MGHRA and CDR2 as YSYEKL. The CDR3 nucleotides are TGCGCCAGCAGGCCCCACCCATCTAGCGGGCGAAACACCGGGGAGCTGTTTTTT. It is translated as CASRPHPSSGRNTGELFF.

The chain couples TRBV15 to TRBJ2-2, with 10 bases identical to TRBD1. V gave up 6 bases and J gave up 3 bases; unmatched junction bases: 10. The CDR3 contains 17 residues. CDR1 is LNHNV and CDR2 is YYDKDF in the germline V gene (reference sequence). DNA for the CDR3: TGTGCCACCAGTCCCACCGGGACAGGGGTCGACACCGGGGAGCTGTTTTTT. Translated, it gives CATSPTGTGVDTGELFF.

V usage is TRBV25-1 and J usage is TRBJ2-4, with D hard to call. Deletions cut 3 bases from V and 3 bases from J, with 9 bases between. Germline V CDR1 and CDR2: MGHDK, SYGVNS. The CDR3 runs 14 residues. The CDR3 DNA reads as TGTGCCAGCAGTGATAAGGGCAGCAAAAACATTCAGTACTTC. Amino acid sequence: CASSDKGSKNIQYF.

V usage is TRBV18 and J usage is TRBJ1-4; perhaps TRBD1 as D (5 bases). Trimming cost V 5 bases and J 0 bases, with 10 bases left between them. The CDR3 loop spans 15 amino acids. The germline CDR1 and CDR2 sequences are KGHSH and LQKENI. The CDR3 region has the DNA TGTGCCAGCTCAGGGAGGGGCGCAACTAATGAAAAACTGTTTTTT. The encoded protein is CASSGRGATNEKLFF.

The genes are TRBV3-1 and TRBJ2-1; no clear D gene. With 1 base removed from V and 8 bases from J, the gap between germline ends came to 15 bases. The length of the CDR3 is 15 residues. The germline CDR1 and CDR2 sequences are LGHDT and YNNKEL (reference sequence). The CDR3 region is CASSQVSLGIYEQFF. Written as DNA, the CDR3 is TGTGCCAGCAGCCAAGTCTCTCTAGGAATTTATGAGCAGTTCTTC.

This rearrangement joins TRBV20-1 to TRBJ2-1; 7 positions match TRBD1. This CDR3 comprises 13 residues. CDR1 DFQATT and CDR2 SNEGSKA come from the germline V gene (reference sequence). J gave up 5 bases and V 5 bases, and 6 bases lay outside the gene matches. CDR3 sequence: CSAGDSLNNEQFF. The DNA for the CDR3 is TGCAGTGCTGGGGACAGCCTAAACAATGAGCAGTTCTTC.

V usage is TRBV7-9 and J usage is TRBJ1-2; D is possibly TRBD1 (6 bases). V was pared by 2 bases and J by 3 bases, with 13 bases between. The CDR3 is 15 residues long. Germline V gene lookup returns CDR1 SEHNR and CDR2 FQNEAQ (reference sequence). CDR3 protein: CASSLRDRTDYGYTF. The CDR3 DNA follows: TGTGCCAGCAGCTTAAGGGATCGGACAGACTATGGCTACACCTTC.

This rearrangement joins TRBV5-1 to TRBJ2-6, with a weak D call TRBD2 (6 bases). This CDR3 has 15 amino acids. V shed 4 bases and J shed 10 bases, with 18 bases lying between them. Germline V gene lookup returns CDR1 SGHRS and CDR2 YFSETQ. This CDR3 reads CASSVDPGTSNVLTF. In nucleotides, the CDR3 is TGCGCCAGCAGCGTTGACCCCGGGACTTCGAACGTCCTGACTTTC.

The chain has TRBV4-3 and TRBJ1-5; D is unclear. CDR1 LGHNA and CDR2 YSLEER come from the germline V gene. V was trimmed by 3 bases and J by 5 bases, leaving 8 bases between them. The CDR3 runs 13 residues. The CDR3 DNA sequence: TGCGCCAGCAGCCAGCGAGTCGATCAGCCCCAGCATTTT. It yields the protein CASSQRVDQPQHF.

The rearrangement uses TRBV7-2 and TRBJ1-1, with D uncertain. V was trimmed by 1 base and J by 8 bases, leaving 14 bases between them. The CDR3 is 14 residues long. Germline values: CDR1 SGHTA, CDR2 FQGNSA. CDR3 bases: TGTGCCAGCAGCTTAGTTGTGTCGGCCGCCGAAGCTTTCTTT. Translated, it gives CASSLVVSAAEAFF.

The V call is TRBV13, the J call TRBJ2-1; 7 bases line up with TRBD1. CDR3 length: 16 residues. V trimming: 4 bases; J trimming: 4 bases; junction bases outside the gene matches: 10. Germline V gives CDR1 PRHDT, CDR2 FYEKMQ (reference sequence). The CDR3 is CASSSGPGQRYNEQFF. CDR3 bases: TGTGCCAGCAGCTCCGGACCGGGACAGCGATACAATGAGCAGTTCTTC.

The rearrangement uses TRBV6-1 and TRBJ2-5, with TRBD2 identical over 9 bases. The germline V gene encodes CDR1 MNHNS and CDR2 SASEGT. With V trimmed by 5 bases and J by 5 bases, 3 bases remained unmatched. The CDR3 is 13 residues long. CDR3 nucleotides: TGTGCCAGCAGTTTCGGGACTAGCGAGACCCAGTACTTC. This encodes CASSFGTSETQYF.